This TCR beta chain was identified during a study of blood T cell repertoires in COVID-19. At the level of the study: Acute-phase and convalescent COVID-19 samples originated in the United States, Italy and Spain. In each case, the material was cDNA or gDNA derived from T cells, B-cell-depleted T cells, or PBMCs.

Original processing notes: Reference gene primer amplification in the assay estimated nucleated cell counts. Produced via immunoSEQ multiplex PCR; TCRdb's table is partial and in-frame only. V and J calls and clone size are as listed in that table; D and trimming were resolved from the DNA. The sample yields some 670,000 clones, around 89% seen once. This clone was detected only once. The V segment lost 5 bases and the J segment 6 bases; nucleotides outside the gene matches: 17. This CDR3 has 17 amino acids. Germline loops: CDR1 KGHDR, CDR2 SFDVKD. Sequencing was done on a sample of peripheral blood. The V call is TRBV24-1, the J call TRBJ1-2, with TRBD1 matching 7 bases. This receptor was identified in a woman aged 18-30 years with acute or convalescent COVID-19. The DNA for the CDR3 is TGTGCCACCAGTGCCCGCCAGACAGGGAACGAGGGGGATGGCTACACCTTC. The encoded protein is CATSARQTGNEGDGYTF.